These 11 T cell receptor beta chains were all obtained from the same sample, sequenced in a study of T cell responses to AZD1222 COVID-19 vaccine. Using immunoSEQ multiplex PCR, the repertoire was profiled, and TCRdb retains in-frame clones only, with some absent. This table has around 170,000 clones, 88% appearing once. This specimen consisted of peripheral blood, obtained 28 days after the second AZD1222 dose. These receptors originate from an adult who received the AZD1222 COVID-19 vaccine.

This clone was seen a handful of times. Other nucleotide sequences from this sample produce the same CDR3. The V and J genes are TRBV6-5 and TRBJ1-5, with a tentative D call TRBD1 (5 bases). Between the trimmed V and J ends, which lost 6 bases and 4 bases, there was a span of 10 bases. CDR1 is MNHEY and CDR2 is SVGAGI in the germline V gene. The CDR3 sequence is 13 residues long. This CDR3 reads CASSSGGNQPQHF. CDR3 in DNA: TGTGCCAGCAGCTCGGGGGGAAATCAGCCCCAGCATTTT.

The chain combines TRBV30 with TRBJ1-6; TRBD1 agrees at 7 bases. Per germline, CDR1 GTSNPN and CDR2 SVGIG (reference sequence). Trimming took 3 bases from V and 5 from J; bases not matched to a gene: 4. The CDR3 runs to 14 residues. CDR3 sequence reads: CAWSLTGNNSPLHF. The CDR3 DNA sequence: TGTGCCTGGAGCCTGACAGGGAATAATTCACCCCTCCACTTT.

The rearrangement links TRBV19 to TRBJ1-1; D is unresolved. CDR1 is LNHDA, CDR2 SQIVND, per germline (reference sequence). V was shortened by 3 bases and J by 6 bases, with 5 bases between the two germline ends. The CDR3 is 11 amino acids. This chain's CDR3 is CASSIRSEAFF. The DNA for the CDR3 is TGTGCCAGTAGTATCCGGTCTGAAGCTTTCTTT.

The genes are TRBV12-3 or TRBV12-4 and TRBJ1-1, with unresolved D. V gave up 2 bases and J gave up 1 base, with 5 bases separating them. The CDR3 totals 13 residues. CDR3 residues: CASSLIGNTEAFF. In DNA, the CDR3 is TGTGCCAGCAGTTTAATAGGGAACACTGAAGCTTTCTTT.

The rearrangement links TRBV7-3 to TRBJ2-7; tentatively, D is TRBD2 (5 bases). In germline, CDR1 is SGHTA, CDR2 FQGTGA. The CDR3 is made up of 13 amino acids. Trimming left V 4 bases short and J 7 bases short, with 14 bases between. CDR3: CASSSGLTWEQYF. In DNA form, the CDR3 reads TGTGCCAGCAGCTCCGGACTGACGTGGGAGCAGTACTTC.

This sequence joins TRBV7-9 and TRBJ2-1; D unresolved. CDR1 is SEHNR and CDR2 is FQNEAQ in the germline V gene (reference sequence). V was pared by 2 bases and J by 7 bases, with 12 bases between. CDR3 size: 14 residues. The CDR3 DNA is TGTGCCAGCAGCTTACAGGTATACGGTAATGAGCAGTTCTTC. Translating it yields CASSLQVYGNEQFF.

A single count supports this clone. This chain joins TRBV6-1 and TRBJ1-2; D uncertain. CDR3 length: 12 amino acids. Trimming pared 1 base from V and 5 bases from J, leaving 5 bases between. Germline V gives CDR1 MNHNS, CDR2 SASEGT. This chain's CDR3 is CASSEVTYGYTF. CDR3 DNA: TGTGCCAGCAGTGAAGTGACTTATGGCTACACCTTC.

The J gene is TRBJ2-2, the V gene TRBV24-1, with D perhaps matching TRBD1 (6 bases). V lost 7 bases and J 3 bases, leaving 11 bases between the germline ends. CDR1 KGHDR and CDR2 SFDVKD come from the germline V gene. CDR3 size: 14 residues. The CDR3 is CATRSGVHTGELFF. DNA of the CDR3: TGTGCCACCAGATCAGGGGTTCACACCGGGGAGCTGTTTTTT.

In nucleotides, the CDR3 is TGTGCCAGCAGCTTAGCCTTGGCGGGAGGAGAGACCCAGTACTTC. It is translated as CASSLALAGGETQYF. The chain uses TRBV11-1 and TRBJ2-5, with TRBD2 matching over 8 bases. CDR1 is SGHAT, CDR2 FQDESV, per germline (reference sequence). J lost 4 bases, V lost 0 bases, and 4 bases had no gene match. The CDR3 length is 15 residues.

The chain joins TRBV29-1 to TRBJ2-7; maybe TRBD1 (5 bases). Germline CDR1 SQVTM, CDR2 ANQGSEA. The CDR3 is 13 residues long. The V and J ends lost 5 bases and 5 bases respectively, with 16 bases between them. The CDR3 protein is CSVSEGWGDEQYF. The CDR3 DNA follows: TGCAGCGTTTCGGAAGGGTGGGGCGACGAGCAGTACTTC.

In DNA form, the CDR3 reads TGTGCCAGCACCCCCGGGACAGGTGGGGCCGGGGAGCTGTTTTTT. Translated: CASTPGTGGAGELFF. The rearrangement links TRBV9 to TRBJ2-2; 8 bases are a match to TRBD1. Per germline, CDR1 SGDLS and CDR2 YYNGEE. The CDR3 loop spans 15 amino acids. The ends lost 6 bases at V and 6 bases at J; junction bases unmatched: 10.